Listed here are 11 T cell receptor beta chains from one sample, sequenced in a study of cytomegalovirus exposure and HLA in healthy donors. Researchers ran the PCR with 60 Vbeta and 13 Jbeta primers. Some clones are missing from TCRdb's copy, which holds only in-frame ones; the method was immunoSEQ multiplex PCR. The data hold approximately 110,000 clones, with around 73% observed a single time. The sequencing sample was made of PBMCs. The receptor set was obtained from a woman between 40 and 55 years old in good health and CMV-seropositive.

This clone was counted a few times. The rearrangement joins TRBV10-3 to TRBJ1-5, with 10 bases aligning to TRBD1. The CDR3 is 17 residues long. V shed 2 bases and J 7 bases; nucleotides not matched to a gene: 11. Germline V gene data show CDR1 as ENHRY and CDR2 as SYGVKD. The CDR3 DNA is TGTGCCATCAGTGAGACTGTCCCGGGACAGGGGTACCAGCCCCAGCATTTT. Translation: CAISETVPGQGYQPQHF.

The chain joins TRBV7-2 to TRBJ2-6; weak D call: TRBD2 (5 bases). V was pared by 2 bases and J by 4 bases, with 18 bases between. This CDR3 has 18 residues. CDR1 and CDR2 from the germline V gene are SGHTA and FQGNSA. This CDR3 reads CASSLYGTGGSGANVLTF. DNA of the CDR3: TGTGCCAGCAGCTTATATGGTACGGGCGGGTCGGGGGCCAACGTCCTGACTTTC.

This chain uses TRBV15 with TRBJ2-3, with TRBD2 identical over 8 bases. CDR1 and CDR2 (germline): LNHNV, YYDKDF (reference sequence). J lost 10 bases, V lost 5 bases, and 8 bases had no gene match. The CDR3 has 13 amino acids. The CDR3 loop is CATSGTSGLSQYF. Here the CDR3 DNA reads TGTGCCACCAGCGGAACTAGCGGCCTTTCGCAGTATTTT.

The chain has TRBV2 and TRBJ2-7; D might be TRBD2 (7 bases). Germline CDR1 and CDR2: SNHLY and FYNNEI. The CDR3 is made up of 14 amino acids. V lost 6 bases, J lost 6 bases, and 18 bases lay in between. The DNA of the CDR3 is TGTGCCAGCAGCGAGGAGGGGGGGGGCGGCGAGCAGTACTTC. It translates to CASSEEGGGGEQYF.

The chain uses TRBV13 and TRBJ1-6; D unclear. Trimming removed 5 bases from V and 6 bases from J, with 11 bases in between. Germline lookup yields CDR1 PRHDT and CDR2 FYEKMQ (reference sequence). The CDR3 runs to 14 residues. CDR3 in amino acids: CASSVTGANSPLHF. The CDR3 DNA reads TGTGCCAGCAGCGTGACGGGTGCTAATTCACCCCTCCACTTT.

The chain employs TRBV7-9 and TRBJ2-7, with D perhaps TRBD1 (6 bases). The CDR3 extends over 15 amino acids. Germline loops: CDR1 SEHNR, CDR2 FQNEAQ (reference sequence). The V end lost 5 bases, the J end lost 2 bases, and 16 bases lay between the germline ends. The CDR3 loop is CASSPPGTPPYEQYF. CDR3 nucleotide sequence: TGTGCCAGCAGCCCCCCCGGGACACCTCCCTACGAGCAGTACTTC.

This chain connects TRBV2 to TRBJ2-7; D remains unclear. The CDR3 runs 13 residues. The germline V gene encodes CDR1 SNHLY and CDR2 FYNNEI. Trimming took 6 bases from V and 0 from J, leaving 9 bases between them. CDR3 sequence reads: CASRADPSYEQYF. The CDR3 nucleotides read TGTGCCAGCAGGGCCGATCCCTCCTACGAGCAGTACTTC.

This clone was counted once. This chain links TRBV10-3 with TRBJ1-2; D is unclear. Trimming shortened V by 3 bases and J by 8 bases, and 13 bases separated the two germline ends. Germline CDR1 reads ENHRY; CDR2 reads SYGVKD. The CDR3 length is 13 residues. CDR3 residues: CAISEQPRGGYTF. The DNA for the CDR3 is TGTGCCATCAGTGAACAGCCCCGAGGGGGCTACACCTTC.

This rearrangement joins TRBV7-2 to TRBJ1-2; 7 bases fit TRBD1. Germline V gives CDR1 SGHTA, CDR2 FQGNSA. CDR3 length equals 13 residues. V shed 6 bases and J 4 bases; nucleotides not matched to a gene: 5. CDR3 DNA: TGTGCCAGCAGAGATCAGGGGGTCTATGGCTACACCTTC. This encodes CASRDQGVYGYTF.

This sequence joins TRBV6-5 and TRBJ1-4, with D unresolved. The CDR3 contains 15 residues. V shed 0 bases and J shed 5 bases, with 10 bases lying between them. CDR1 and CDR2 (germline): MNHEY, SVGAGI. CDR3 coding DNA: TGTGCCAGCAGTTACTCCCAGAGCAGGAATGAAAAACTGTTTTTT. Residues: CASSYSQSRNEKLFF.

V is TRBV29-1 and J is TRBJ1-1; D is perhaps TRBD1 (6 bases). Germline assignment: CDR1 SQVTM and CDR2 ANQGSEA. V was cut by 4 bases and J by 1 base, with 13 bases left in between. This CDR3 has 14 amino acids. CDR3 nucleotide sequence: TGCAGCGTTGCCCGGACAGCCGAGAACACTGAAGCTTTCTTT. Translation gives CSVARTAENTEAFF.